This TCR beta chain is drawn from a study of Ad26.COV2.S vaccination and SARS-CoV-2 variants. Treatment here: some 20 received Ad26.COV2.S at low or high dose, single or two shots; roughly 5 received placebo; per-sample allocation not given. Samples analyzed were those drawn on day 63 after the first vaccine or placebo injection. Clones were sequenced by immunoSEQ multiplex PCR, and TCRdb holds only the in-frame ones, with some missing. The sample has about 480,000 clones, around 88% seen once. The CDR3 has 18 amino acids. Germline CDR1 reads MGHRA; CDR2 reads YSYEKL. V lost 3 bases and J lost 3; bases outside the gene matches: 7.

The source was peripheral blood, collected in a trial of Ad26.COV2.S vaccine versus placebo. This clonotype was obtained from a person aged 18 to 65 who received the Ad26.COV2.S COVID-19 vaccine or a placebo. The chain carries TRBV4-1 and TRBJ2-3, with 15 positions matching TRBD2. In nucleotides, the CDR3 is TGCGCCAGCAGCCATCCTGGACTAGCGGGAGGGTATACAGATACGCAGTATTTT. Translating it yields CASSHPGLAGGYTDTQYF.